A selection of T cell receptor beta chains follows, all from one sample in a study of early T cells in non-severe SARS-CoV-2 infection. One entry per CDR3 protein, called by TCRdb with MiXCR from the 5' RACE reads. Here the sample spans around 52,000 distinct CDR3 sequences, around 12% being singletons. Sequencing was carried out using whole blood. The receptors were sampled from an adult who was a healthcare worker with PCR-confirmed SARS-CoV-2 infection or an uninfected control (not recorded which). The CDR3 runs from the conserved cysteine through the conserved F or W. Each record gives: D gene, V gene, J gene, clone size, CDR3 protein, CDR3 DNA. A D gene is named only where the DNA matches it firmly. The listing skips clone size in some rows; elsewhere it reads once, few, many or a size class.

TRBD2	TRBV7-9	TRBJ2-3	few	CASSKTSGFYTDTQYF	TGTGCCAGCAGCAAGACTAGCGGCTTTTACACAGATACGCAGTATTTT
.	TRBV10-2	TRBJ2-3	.	CASRSGTGAGDTQYF	TGCGCCAGCAGAAGCGGGACGGGGGCCGGAGATACGCAGTATTTT
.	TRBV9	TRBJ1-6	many	CASSVSQGNSPLHF	TGTGCCAGCAGCGTAAGCCAGGGTAATTCACCCCTCCACTTT
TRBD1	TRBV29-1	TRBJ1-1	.	CSVDRTGNTEAFF	TGCAGCGTGGACAGGACTGGGAACACTGAAGCTTTCTTT
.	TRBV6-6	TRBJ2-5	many	CASRWGGPGETQYF	TGTGCCAGCAGGTGGGGGGGGCCAGGAGAGACCCAGTACTTC
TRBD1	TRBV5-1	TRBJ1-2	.	CASSLAGGRGYTF	TGCGCCAGCAGCTTGGCAGGGGGCCGGGGCTACACCTTC
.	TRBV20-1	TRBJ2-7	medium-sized	CSARLGPHEQYF	TGCAGTGCTAGACTGGGCCCACACGAGCAGTACTTC
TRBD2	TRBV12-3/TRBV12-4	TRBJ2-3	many	CASSLSASGGPGDTQYF	TGTGCCAGCAGTCTCTCTGCTAGCGGGGGGCCGGGGGATACGCAGTATTTT
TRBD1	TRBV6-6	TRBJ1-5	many	CASSYPPGQGQPQHF	TGTGCCAGCAGTTACCCTCCGGGACAGGGTCAGCCCCAGCATTTT
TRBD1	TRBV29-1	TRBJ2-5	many	CSVQGENQETQYF	TGCAGCGTCCAGGGGGAGAACCAAGAGACCCAGTACTTC
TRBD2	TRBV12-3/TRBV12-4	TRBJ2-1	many	CASSISGGGRF	TGTGCCAGCAGCATTAGCGGGGGGGGACGCTTC
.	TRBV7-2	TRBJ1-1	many	CASSLKGFNTEAFF	TGTGCCAGCAGCTTAAAGGGGTTTAACACTGAAGCTTTTTTT
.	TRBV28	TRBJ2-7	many	CASSFHGAGRYEQYF	TGTGCCAGCAGTTTTCATGGTGCAGGGCGCTACGAGCAGTACTTC
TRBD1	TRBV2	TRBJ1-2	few	CASSAPGQSYGYTF	TGTGCCAGCAGCGCTCCGGGACAGTCCTATGGCTACACCTTC
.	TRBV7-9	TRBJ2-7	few	CASSLVGGNEQYF	TGTGCCAGCAGCTTAGTTGGGGGCAACGAGCAGTACTTC
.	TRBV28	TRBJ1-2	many	CASSLYNRRNFLYGYTF	TGTGCCAGCAGTTTATATAACAGACGAAACTTTCTCTATGGCTACACCTTC
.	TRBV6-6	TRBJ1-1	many	CASSYLGGDTEAFF	TGTGCCAGCAGTTACCTAGGAGGGGACACTGAAGCTTTCTTT
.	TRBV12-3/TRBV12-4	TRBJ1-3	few	CASSPTHRRSGNTIYF	TGTGCCAGCAGTCCCACTCACAGAAGATCTGGAAACACCATATATTTT
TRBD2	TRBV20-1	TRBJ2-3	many	CSARRGGGVVGTDTQYF	TGCAGTGCTAGGCGTGGCGGGGGGGTCGTGGGCACAGATACGCAGTATTTT
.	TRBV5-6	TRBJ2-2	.	CASRAVTGSSVTPGSCFF	.
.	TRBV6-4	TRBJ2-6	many	CASSDSGFGANVLTF	TGTGCCAGCAGTGACTCTGGGTTTGGGGCCAACGTCCTGACTTTC
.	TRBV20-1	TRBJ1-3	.	CSARVGGNTIYF	TGCAGTGCCAGGGTCGGCGGAAACACCATATATTTT
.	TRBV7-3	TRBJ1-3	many	CASSLMATGTGNTIYF	TGTGCCAGCAGCTTAATGGCCACAGGGACTGGAAACACCATATATTTT
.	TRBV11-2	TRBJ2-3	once	CASRSSTRMGTDTQYF	TGTGCCAGCAGATCCTCTACAAGAATGGGCACAGATACGCAGTATTTT
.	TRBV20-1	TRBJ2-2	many	CSARDDGGKGAGELFF	TGCAGTGCTAGAGATGATGGAGGGAAGGGGGCCGGGGAGCTGTTTTTT
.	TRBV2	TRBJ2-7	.	CASKGPLSPYEQYF	TGTGCCAGCAAGGGACCGCTCAGCCCCTACGAGCAGTACTTC
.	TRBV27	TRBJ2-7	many	CASSLREQFPYEQYF	TGTGCCAGCAGTTTAAGGGAGCAGTTCCCTTACGAGCAGTACTTC
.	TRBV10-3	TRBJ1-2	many	CAISGGGGPSNYGYTF	TGTGCCATCAGTGGGGGCGGAGGTCCTTCTAACTATGGCTACACCTTC
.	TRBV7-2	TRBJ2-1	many	CASSPEYNEQFF	TGTGCCAGCAGCCCGGAGTACAATGAGCAGTTCTTC
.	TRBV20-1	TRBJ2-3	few	CSAPGPAGGTDTQYF	TGCAGTGCCCCCGGGCCCGCTGGGGGGACAGATACGCAGTATTTT
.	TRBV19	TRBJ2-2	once	CVIRWRNTGELFF	TGTGTCATCCGCTGGCGGAACACCGGGGAGCTGTTTTTT
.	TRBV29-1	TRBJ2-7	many	CSARLHYEQYF	TGCAGCGCAAGACTACATTACGAGCAGTACTTC
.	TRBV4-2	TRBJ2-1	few	CASSQVFPSLDEQFF	TGTGCCAGCAGCCAAGTGTTTCCTAGTCTGGATGAGCAGTTCTTC
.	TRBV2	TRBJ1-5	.	CASSLEWVEESPQHF	TGTGCCAGCAGTCTTGAGTGGGTGGAGGAATCGCCCCAGCATTTT
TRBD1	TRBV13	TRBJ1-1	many	CASSQGAQTPVTEAFF	TGTGCCAGCAGCCAGGGGGCCCAAACCCCGGTGACTGAAGCTTTCTTT
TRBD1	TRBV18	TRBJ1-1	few	CASSPRDSIMNTEAFF	TGTGCCAGCTCACCAAGGGACAGCATAATGAACACTGAAGCTTTCTTT
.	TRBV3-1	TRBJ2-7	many	CASSPGPPYEQYF	TGTGCCAGCAGCCCTGGACCACCATACGAGCAGTACTTC
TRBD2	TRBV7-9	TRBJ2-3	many	CASSLGASGRTDTQYF	TGTGCCAGCAGCTTAGGGGCTAGCGGGCGCACAGATACGCAGTATTTT
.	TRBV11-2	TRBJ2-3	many	CASRGRAEKPTSTDTQYF	TGTGCCAGCAGAGGGCGGGCAGAAAAACCAACTAGCACAGATACGCAGTATTTT
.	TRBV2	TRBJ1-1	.	CASSEFRGRMNTEAFF	TGTGCCAGCAGTGAATTCCGGGGGCGTATGAACACTGAAGCTTTCTTT
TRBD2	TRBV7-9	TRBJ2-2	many	CASSSPPLAGVNTGELFF	TGTGCCAGCAGCTCCCCCCCACTAGCGGGGGTAAACACCGGGGAGCTGTTTTTT
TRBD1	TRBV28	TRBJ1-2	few	CASSSTGAYGYTF	TGTGCCAGCAGCTCGACAGGGGCCTATGGCTACACCTTC
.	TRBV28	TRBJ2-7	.	CASSIPGRSYEQYF	TGTGCCAGCAGTATTCCGGGACGGTCCTACGAGCAGTACTTC
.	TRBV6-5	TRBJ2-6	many	CASSFQGPGANVLTF	TGTGCCAGCAGCTTTCAGGGTCCCGGGGCCAACGTCCTGACTTTC
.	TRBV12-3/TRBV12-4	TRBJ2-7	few	CASSLATPYEQYF	TGTGCCAGCAGTTTGGCCACCCCCTACGAGCAGTACTTC
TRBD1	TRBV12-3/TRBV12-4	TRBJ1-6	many	CASSPQQGAGSPLHF	TGTGCCAGCAGTCCGCAACAGGGGGCGGGTTCACCCCTCCACTTT
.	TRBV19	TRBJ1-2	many	CASSSQFYGYTF	TGTGCCAGTAGTTCCCAGTTCTATGGCTACACCTTC
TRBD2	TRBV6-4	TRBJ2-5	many	CASAPEREGTQETQYF	TGTGCCAGCGCCCCTGAGCGGGAGGGGACCCAAGAGACCCAGTACTTC
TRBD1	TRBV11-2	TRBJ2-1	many	CASSRSGDRVWTNNEQFF	TGTGCCAGCAGCCGCTCCGGGGACAGGGTGTGGACCAACAATGAGCAGTTCTTC
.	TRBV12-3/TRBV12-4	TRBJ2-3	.	CASSLSSSPTDTQYF	TGTGCCAGCAGTTTAAGTTCAAGTCCGACAGATACGCAGTATTTT
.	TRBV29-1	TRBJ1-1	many	CSVSRGPNTEAFF	TGCAGCGTGAGTAGGGGCCCGAACACTGAAGCTTTCTTT
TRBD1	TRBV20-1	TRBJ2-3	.	CSARDRTGFTDTQYF	TGCAGTGCTAGAGACAGGACAGGGTTCACAGATACGCAGTATTTT
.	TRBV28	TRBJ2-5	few	CASRGWSPRQETQYF	TGTGCCAGCCGAGGGTGGAGCCCACGCCAAGAGACCCAGTACTTC
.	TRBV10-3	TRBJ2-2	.	CAISDPGGSNTGELFF	TGTGCCATCAGTGACCCAGGAGGCAGCAACACCGGGGAGCTGTTTTTT